This record concerns one TCR beta chain sequence. This clone was recorded once. The antigen this receptor binds is unknown. No per-base quality is available; no much larger clone lies one base away. This record comes from a study of T cell changes during pregnancy in multiple sclerosis (dated by TCRdb to about 2019). Regarding the study in general: The study looked at changes in the T cell repertoire across pregnancy in women with multiple sclerosis.

Libraries were constructed by the immunoSEQ multiplex PCR assay. TCRdb mirrors the immuneACCESS table, restricted to in-frame sequences. Some clones are absent from its copies; in checked studies, under half trace to an unresolved V gene, and the reason for the others is unknown. Within this sample are tens of thousands of clones, with around 94% of them counted one time only. The ten largest clones add up to less than 3% of the sample. Trimming takes 9 bases from V and 1 base from J, and the germline ends sit 18 bases apart. The CDR3 contains 15 residues, cysteine and phenylalanine counted. Left in the record is the CDR3 DNA by itself, 45 bases read in frame from the first base. The germline V gene (reference sequence) specifies LNHDA as CDR1 and SQIVND as CDR2.

Here the chain combines TRBV19 and TRBJ1-2, with a tentative D gene TRBD1 over 5 matching bases. This sequence was found in a female donor in good health, enrolled as a control in a pregnancy study. Material: peripheral blood, obtained in the third trimester of pregnancy. This receptor has the CDR3 CASAWGRTVNYGYTF. The nucleotide sequence reads TGTGCCAGCGCTTGGGGGAGGACCGTTAACTATGGCTACACCTTC.